The source of this T cell receptor (beta chain) is a study of blood T cell repertoires in COVID-19. As for the study in general: Both acute and convalescent COVID-19 samples were obtained from the United States, Italy and Spain. The cDNA or gDNA used as material had been derived from T cells, B-cell-depleted T cells, or PBMCs.

From germline, CDR1 is MNHNS and CDR2 SASEGT. This CDR3 contains 14 residues. Trimming took 1 base from V and 9 from J, leaving 13 bases between them. Profiling relied on immunoSEQ multiplex PCR, and the TCRdb table lists in-frame clones only, not all of them. The sample contains around 500,000 clones, approximately 85% of which appear only once. V is TRBV6-1 and J is TRBJ2-1; D is unclear. This TCR derives from a human donor in a cohort sampled during active COVID-19. The sample consisted of peripheral blood. The CDR3 bases are TGTGCCAGCAGTGAAGGGGCATCGGTCACTGAGCAGTTCTTC. It translates to CASSEGASVTEQFF.